These T cell receptor beta chains were read from a single sample in a study of blood T cell repertoires in COVID-19. Some clones are missing from TCRdb's copy, which holds only in-frame ones; the method was immunoSEQ multiplex PCR. Of 110,000 to 150,000 clones in the sample, 80% were seen once. Input material: peripheral blood. These receptors originate from a woman in her fifties or sixties with acute or convalescent COVID-19. Both conserved end residues are part of each CDR3. Each record gives: D gene, J gene, clone size, V gene, CDR3 DNA, CDR3 protein. A D gene is named only where the DNA matches it firmly. Size values are once, few and many counts, or a class for expanded clones, and some rows have none.

TRBD1,TRBJ2-7,.,TRBV11-2,TGTGCCAGCAGCCCGGACAGGGACTCCTACGAGCAGTACTTC,CASSPDRDSYEQYF
TRBD1,TRBJ2-5,once,TRBV9,TGTGCCAGCAGCGTAGCCGGGGACAGACAAGAGACCCAGTACTTC,CASSVAGDRQETQYF
TRBD1,TRBJ1-5,.,TRBV30,TGTGCCTGGAGGGACGGACAGGGCCCCCAGCATTTT,CAWRDGQGPQHF
TRBD1,TRBJ2-1,.,TRBV19,TGTGCCAGTAGGGACAGGGGGATCTCCAATGAGCAGTTCTTC,CASRDRGISNEQFF
.,TRBJ1-5,.,TRBV28,TGTGCCAGCAGTTCCTCAGGACCTACGGGACAGCCCCAGCATTTT,CASSSSGPTGQPQHF
TRBD1,TRBJ2-2,.,TRBV9,TGTGCCAGCACCCCTTCCTATAGAGGGGGCGGCACCGGGGAGCTGTTTTTT,CASTPSYRGGGTGELFF
.,TRBJ2-1,.,TRBV18,TGTGCCAGCTCACCCATCCGCGACTCCCACAATGAGCAGTTCTTC,CASSPIRDSHNEQFF
.,TRBJ1-3,.,TRBV7-2,TGTGCCAGCAGCTTAGCGAATTTCGGGGCTGGAAACACCATATATTTT,CASSLANFGAGNTIYF
.,TRBJ2-2,once,TRBV27,TGTGCCAGCAAGCTTGGGCAGGCATCCGGGGAGCTGTTTTTT,CASKLGQASGELFF
.,TRBJ1-1,once,TRBV4-2,TGTGCCAGCAGCCAAGATCAGACAGAAGCTTTCTTT,CASSQDQTEAFF
TRBD1,TRBJ1-2,.,TRBV11-1,TGTGCCAGCAGCTCGTCGACAGGGGGTGGCTACACCTTC,CASSSSTGGGYTF
TRBD1,TRBJ2-7,.,TRBV6-2/TRBV6-3,TGTGCCAGCAGTTACGGACAGGCCGTCGAGCAGTACTTC,CASSYGQAVEQYF
.,TRBJ2-1,.,TRBV5-1,TGCGCCAGCAGCCCACCCGTCTTGGGGAGTTTCGATGAGCAGTTCTTC,CASSPPVLGSFDEQFF
.,TRBJ1-5,.,TRBV6-1,TGTGCCAGCAGTGGGGCCCATGCGGACACTAGCAATCAGCCCCAGCATTTT,CASSGAHADTSNQPQHF
TRBD2,TRBJ2-7,.,TRBV11-2,TGTGCCAGCAGCTTAACGACTAGCGGGGGCCTTAGCTCCTACGAGCAGTACTTC,CASSLTTSGGLSSYEQYF
TRBD1,TRBJ1-1,.,TRBV3-1/TRBV3-2,TGTGCCAGCAGCCAAGATCCGAACAGGGGGGCTTTCTTT,CASSQDPNRGAFF
.,TRBJ1-2,.,TRBV5-8,TGTGCCAGCAGCTTGTATACAGGAGGCTACACCTTC,CASSLYTGGYTF
TRBD1,TRBJ2-1,.,TRBV6-1,TGTGCCAGCAGTGAGCGGCAGGGGGCACGTAATGAGCAGTTCTTC,CASSERQGARNEQFF
.,TRBJ1-1,once,TRBV29-1,TGCAGCGTTGAGACAGGGAACACTGAAGCTTTCTTT,CSVETGNTEAFF
.,TRBJ2-1,few,TRBV2,TGTGCCAGAGGAAAATCCGGGGGCAATGAGCAGTTCTTC,CARGKSGGNEQFF
.,TRBJ1-1,medium-sized,TRBV9,TGTGCCAGCAGCGGCGAGGGGGTTTTCGAAGCTTTCTTT,CASSGEGVFEAFF
.,TRBJ1-5,.,TRBV4-1,TGCGCCAGCAGCCAAGAATTGGGGACATTCAATCAGCCCCAGCATTTT,CASSQELGTFNQPQHF
.,TRBJ1-3,few,TRBV2,TGTGCCAGCAGTGCTCCTGATCGGGAAAACACCATATATTTT,CASSAPDRENTIYF
.,TRBJ2-2,.,TRBV6-5,TGTGCCAGCAGCCATTACGCGGACACCGGGGAGCTGTTTTTT,CASSHYADTGELFF
TRBD1,TRBJ1-2,.,TRBV7-2,TGTGCCAGCAGCCCAGGGGGCGGTTGGAACTATGGCTACACCTTC,CASSPGGGWNYGYTF
.,TRBJ2-7,.,TRBV11-2,TGTGCCAGCAGCTTAGGGACTACGTACGAGCAGTACTTC,CASSLGTTYEQYF
.,TRBJ2-7,.,TRBV11-3,TGTGCCAGCAGCTCGCACGTCGGCTACGAGCAGTACTTC,CASSSHVGYEQYF
.,TRBJ2-7,.,TRBV27,TGTGCCAGCAGCGGAACAGGGCGCACCTACGAGCAGTACTTC,CASSGTGRTYEQYF
.,TRBJ1-1,.,TRBV19,TGTGCCAGTAGTATTGGAGAACGGGACACTGAAGCTTTCTTT,CASSIGERDTEAFF
TRBD2,TRBJ2-2,.,TRBV29-1,TGCAGCGTCCTATCGGGACTAGGGGACACCGGGGAGCTGTTTTTT,CSVLSGLGDTGELFF
TRBD1,TRBJ2-7,.,TRBV29-1,TGCAGCGCCGCCGCCGGGACAGCGTCGGAGGAGCAGTACTTC,CSAAAGTASEEQYF
TRBD1,TRBJ1-5,.,TRBV6-6,TGTGCCAGCAGTTTAAAGGGACAGTATAGCAATCAGCCCCAGCATTTT,CASSLKGQYSNQPQHF
TRBD2,TRBJ2-7,.,TRBV19,TGTGCCAGTAGTGTATTAGCGGGGAGCTCCTACGAGCAGTACTTC,CASSVLAGSSYEQYF
TRBD1,TRBJ1-2,.,TRBV2,TGTGCCAGCAGTCTCCCTCCGGGACAGGGGTTGGGCGGCTACACCTTC,CASSLPPGQGLGGYTF
TRBD1,TRBJ2-1,.,TRBV5-1,TGCGCCAGCAGCTTGTCAGGGGGCGCCTACAATGAGCAGTTCTTC,CASSLSGGAYNEQFF
.,TRBJ1-5,.,TRBV19,TGTGCCACAAACAAGGTCTCCGGGAGTTCAATCAATCAGCCCCAGCATTTT,CATNKVSGSSINQPQHF
.,TRBJ1-6,.,TRBV7-2,TGTGCCAGCAGCCCGCGTGTTGCGGCGGGTTCACCCCTCCACTTT,CASSPRVAAGSPLHF
.,TRBJ1-5,.,TRBV9,TGTGCCAGCAGCGCAGAGACAAGCCTGGGCAATCAGCCCCAGCATTTT,CASSAETSLGNQPQHF
.,TRBJ1-2,.,TRBV5-1,TGCGCCAGCAGCTTAGCGGGACGAGGCGATGGCTACACCTTC,CASSLAGRGDGYTF
TRBD1,TRBJ1-2,.,TRBV29-1,TGCAGCGTTGAAAGGGACAGGGGGCAAGGCTACACCTTC,CSVERDRGQGYTF
TRBD2,TRBJ2-1,.,TRBV27,TGTGCCAGCAGTTTAGATACGGGGACTAGCGGGCTCTACAATGAGCAGTTCTTC,CASSLDTGTSGLYNEQFF
.,TRBJ2-2,few,TRBV11-3,TGTGCCAGCAGCCCGGTCACCGGGGAGCTGTTTTTT,CASSPVTGELFF
.,TRBJ2-5,.,TRBV13,TGTGCCAGCAGCGCCCGAGGGGGTGGCCAAGAGACCCAGTACTTC,CASSARGGGQETQYF
.,TRBJ1-4,.,TRBV7-2,TGTGCCAGCAGCATTCAGGGAATTGGAAGTGAAAAACTGTTTTTT,CASSIQGIGSEKLFF
.,TRBJ1-4,.,TRBV4-3,TGCGCCAGCAGCCTTGGTCTGGCGGATGAAAAACTGTTTTTT,CASSLGLADEKLFF
TRBD1,TRBJ1-5,few,TRBV30,TGTGCCTGGAGTGAAGGCAGGGGGGTCAATCAGCCCCAGCATTTT,CAWSEGRGVNQPQHF
.,TRBJ1-3,.,TRBV10-3,TGTGCCATCGGGGAGGGTTCGGGTGGAAACACCATATATTTT,CAIGEGSGGNTIYF
TRBD1,TRBJ2-1,.,TRBV5-4,TGTGCCAGCAGCTTGTCGACAGGGGGGGGTTACAATGAGCAGTTCTTC,CASSLSTGGGYNEQFF
.,TRBJ2-3,.,TRBV12-5,TGTGCTAGTGGTTTGGGTAGTCTGATCTCCACAGATACGCAGTATTTT,CASGLGSLISTDTQYF
TRBD2,TRBJ2-1,.,TRBV2,TGTGCCAGCAGTGAATCTCAGGGACTAGCGTGGGGGAATGAGCAGTTCTTC,CASSESQGLAWGNEQFF
.,TRBJ1-1,.,TRBV10-3,TGTGCCATCAGTGTGGGCTTGAACACTGAAGCTTTCTTT,CAISVGLNTEAFF
TRBD1,TRBJ1-2,.,TRBV7-9,TGTGCCAGCAGCTTAACAGGGGGGGAAGTGGGCTACACCTTC,CASSLTGGEVGYTF
.,TRBJ1-6,few,TRBV28,TGTGCCAGCACCGACCAGGGGTCGCGACCCCTCCACTTT,CASTDQGSRPLHF
.,TRBJ1-5,.,TRBV19,TGTGCCAGCGCAAGCGATAGCAATCAGCCCCAGCATTTT,CASASDSNQPQHF
.,TRBJ1-1,.,TRBV12-3/TRBV12-4,TGTGCCAGCAGTTTATCTGCGGGGGCTAAAGCTTTCTTT,CASSLSAGAKAFF
.,TRBJ1-1,.,TRBV5-1,TGCGCCAGCAGCTTGTACGGGATGAACACTGAAGCTTTCTTT,CASSLYGMNTEAFF
TRBD1,TRBJ1-2,.,TRBV19,TGTGCCAGTAAATCTGGGACAGGGTATGGCTACACCTTC,CASKSGTGYGYTF
TRBD1,TRBJ1-4,.,TRBV4-3,TGCGCCAGCAGCCGCGGACAGGGAAGGAATGAAAAACTGTTTTTT,CASSRGQGRNEKLFF
TRBD2,TRBJ2-1,once,TRBV5-4,TGTGCCAGCAGCCCCGGGCTAGCGGGGAGCTACAATGAGCAGTTCTTC,CASSPGLAGSYNEQFF
.,TRBJ1-2,.,TRBV19,TGTGCCAGTCGGGGGGGGAACTATGGCTACACCTTC,CASRGGNYGYTF